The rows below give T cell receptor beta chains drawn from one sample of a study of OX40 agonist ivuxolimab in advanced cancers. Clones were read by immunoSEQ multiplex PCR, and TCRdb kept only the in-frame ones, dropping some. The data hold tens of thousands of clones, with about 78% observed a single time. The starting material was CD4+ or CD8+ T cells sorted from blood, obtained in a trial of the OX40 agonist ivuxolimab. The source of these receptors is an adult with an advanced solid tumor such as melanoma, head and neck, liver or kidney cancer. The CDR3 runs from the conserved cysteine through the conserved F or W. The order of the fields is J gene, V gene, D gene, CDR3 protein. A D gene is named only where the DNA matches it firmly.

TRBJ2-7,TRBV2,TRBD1,CASRDRGYEQYF
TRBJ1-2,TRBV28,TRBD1,CASSFPQFGRGGYGYTF
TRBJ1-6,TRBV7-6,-,CASSLSQVAYNSPLHF
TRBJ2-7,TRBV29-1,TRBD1,CSVEDRSNRGYEQYF
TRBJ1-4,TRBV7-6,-,CASSGGVPPGEKLFF
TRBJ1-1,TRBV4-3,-,CASSQDRTGMNTEAFF
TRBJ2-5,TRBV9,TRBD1,CASSMTGEETQYF
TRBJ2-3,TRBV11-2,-,CASSLVERSTDTQYF
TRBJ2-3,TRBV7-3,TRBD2,CASSNSGSTDTQYF
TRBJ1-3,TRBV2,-,CASTPRSGSGNTIYF
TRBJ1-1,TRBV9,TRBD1,CASSGSGGGAEAFF
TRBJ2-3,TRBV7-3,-,CASSSQVTDTQYF
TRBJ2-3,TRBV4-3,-,CASSQLWRDVATDTQYF
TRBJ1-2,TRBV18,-,CASQGQTNYGYTF
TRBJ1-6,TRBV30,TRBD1,CAWSAETGGSPLHF
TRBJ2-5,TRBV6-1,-,CASSGGVSRETQYF
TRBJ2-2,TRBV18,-,CASSPRTGELFF
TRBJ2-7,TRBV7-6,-,CASSPEPVSYEQYF
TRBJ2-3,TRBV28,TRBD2,CASRPLRAGLAGSSRTDTQYF
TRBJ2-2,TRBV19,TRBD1,CASSLAGQGAGELFF
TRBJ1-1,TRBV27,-,CASSFWGGTEAFF
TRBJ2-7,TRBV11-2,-,CASSLDLPEGEYF
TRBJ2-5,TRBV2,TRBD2,CASSEVGGRGETQYF
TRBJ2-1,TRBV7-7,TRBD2,CASSSTGTKNNEQFF
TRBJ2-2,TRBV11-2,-,CASSLVRNTGELFF
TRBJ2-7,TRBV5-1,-,CASKWSGLGSYEQYF
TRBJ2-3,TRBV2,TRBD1,CASSLRDRGTDTQYF
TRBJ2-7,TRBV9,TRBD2,CASSASGGGVSYEQYF
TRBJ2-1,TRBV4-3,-,CASSQGKPTASIYNEQFF
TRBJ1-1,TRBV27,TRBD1,CASSPDRGTEAFF
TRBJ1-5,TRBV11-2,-,CASSPRGDNQPQHF
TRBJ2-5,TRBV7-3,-,CASSLRGTVGETQYF
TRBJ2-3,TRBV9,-,CASSFPRPRALYSPDTQYF
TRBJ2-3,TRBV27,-,CASRVGPGTDTQYF
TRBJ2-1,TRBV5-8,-,CASSLAVQGLYNEQFF
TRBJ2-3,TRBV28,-,CASSLGGADTQYF
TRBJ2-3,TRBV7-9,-,CASSSFTSTDTQYF
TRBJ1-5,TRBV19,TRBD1,CATADRSNQPQHF
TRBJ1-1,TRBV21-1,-,CASSRLIYTIRTEAFF
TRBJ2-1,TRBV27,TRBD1,CASSPRQGKHNEQFF
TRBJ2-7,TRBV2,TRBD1,CASSEEGAPAYEQYF
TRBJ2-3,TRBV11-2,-,CASSSLSGTRRDTQYF
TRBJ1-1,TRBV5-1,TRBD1,CASSYGQGTEAFF
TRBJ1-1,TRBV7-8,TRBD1,CASSLSGTVEAFF
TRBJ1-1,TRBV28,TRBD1,CALSRGGRGTEAFF
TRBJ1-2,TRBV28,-,CASRGLDGYTF
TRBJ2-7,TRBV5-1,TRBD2,CASSLGLAGQYEQYF
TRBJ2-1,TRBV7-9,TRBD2,CASSPAPRLAGVYYNEQFF
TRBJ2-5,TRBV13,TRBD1,CASSPRQGMETQYF
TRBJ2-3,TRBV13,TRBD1,CANSRLGQASTDTQYF
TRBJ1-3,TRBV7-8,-,CASSLGRGGNTIYF
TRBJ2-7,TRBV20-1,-,CSARGQYEQYF
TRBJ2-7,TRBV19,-,CASSIPRGQSYEQYF
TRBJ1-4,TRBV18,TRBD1,CASSPQGANEKLFF
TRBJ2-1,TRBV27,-,CASSWTANNEQFF
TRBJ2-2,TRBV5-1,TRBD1,CASRQGVDTGELFF
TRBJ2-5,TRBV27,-,CASSPSRGRGETQYF